This T cell receptor (beta chain) originates from a study of beta chain features in type 1 diabetes. Turning to the study itself: The patients were much like the healthy donors in age, gender and cell yields.

CD4+ cells of the naive, central memory, regulatory and stem cell-like memory types were sorted via CD45RO/CCR7/CD25/CD127/CD95/CD27. Populations obtained by sorting all exceeded 95% purity. Sequencing targeted expressed TCRB transcripts, as all isolated RNA had been reverse transcribed. Generated by immunoSEQ multiplex PCR, the TCRdb table keeps only in-frame clones and is missing some. Of about 340,000 clones listed, 6.5% to 10% are singletons. Germline lookup yields CDR1 SGHNT and CDR2 YYREEE (reference sequence). V was cut by 5 bases and J by 4 bases, with 10 bases left in between. The length of the CDR3 is 14 residues. With respect to this clone: Other DNA sequences in this specimen translate into the identical CDR3.

This clonotype was sampled from a young woman in good health. The material sequenced was central memory CD4+ T cells from blood. This chain uses TRBV5-4 with TRBJ2-6, with TRBD1 as a possible D gene (6 bases). As DNA, the CDR3 is TGTGCCAGCAGAGGGGGAACGGGGGCCAACGTCCTGACTTTC. It specifies CASRGGTGANVLTF.